Below, 5 T cell receptor beta chains from the same sample are listed, as sequenced in a study of cytomegalovirus exposure and HLA in healthy donors. 13 Jbeta primers and 60 Vbeta primers were used for the PCR. TCRdb keeps only in-frame clones here, not all; method: immunoSEQ multiplex PCR. The sample consists of about 62,000 clones, 70% to 75% of them appearing once. The sequenced sample was PBMCs. The receptor source for this set is a woman between 25 and 40 years old in good health and CMV-seronegative.

The CDR3 sequence: CASSIGLAMNTGELFF. DNA for the CDR3: TGTGCCAGTAGTATAGGGCTAGCGATGAACACCGGGGAGCTGTTTTTT. The gene calls are TRBV19 and TRBJ2-2; D possibly corresponds to TRBD2 (6 bases). The CDR3 is 16 residues long. The germline V gene has CDR1 LNHDA and CDR2 SQIVND (reference sequence). V lost 1 base to trimming and J lost 1 base, with 10 bases between them. Filled out from reference TRBV19 and TRBJ2-2, the complete variable domain reads DGGITQSPKYLFRKEGQNVTLSCEQNLNHDAMYWYRQDPGQGLRLIYYSQIVNDFQKGDIAEGYSVSREKKESFPLTVTSAQKNPTAFYLCASSIGLAMNTGELFFGEGSRLTVL.

This chain joins TRBV2 and TRBJ1-2, with a tentative D call TRBD1 (5 bases). V lost 4 bases, J lost 4 bases, and 13 bases lay in between. CDR3 length: 14 residues. CDR1 is SNHLY and CDR2 is FYNNEI in the germline V gene. The CDR3 DNA is TGTGCCAGCAGTGCCTTGGGGGGGGTCTATGGCTACACCTTC. This codes for CASSALGGVYGYTF.

J is TRBJ2-6 and V is TRBV9; 10 bases map to TRBD1. Germline V gene data show CDR1 as SGDLS and CDR2 as YYNGEE. V lost 2 bases to trimming and J lost 0 bases; unmatched junction nucleotides: 8. The CDR3 contains 19 residues. CDR3 coding DNA: TGTGCCAGCAGCGTCCGACAGGGGGCCTATTTCTCTGGGGCCAACGTCCTGACTTTC. It yields the protein CASSVRQGAYFSGANVLTF.

The gene calls are TRBV5-4 and TRBJ2-3, with 10 nucleotides matching TRBD2. The CDR3 length is 16 residues. CDR1 SGHNT and CDR2 YYREEE come from the germline V gene (reference sequence). J gave up 5 bases and V 3 bases, and 9 bases lay outside the gene matches. CDR3 nucleotide sequence: TGTGCCAGCAGCTCCAATCTAGCGGGAGAGGAAGATACGCAGTATTTT. Protein sequence: CASSSNLAGEEDTQYF.

The chain is built from TRBV9 and TRBJ2-6; the D is unclear. Trimming left V 1 base short and J 4 bases short, with 3 bases between. Germline V gives CDR1 SGDLS, CDR2 YYNGEE. CDR3 length: 13 residues. The CDR3 bases are TGTGCCAGCAGCGTACCGGGGGCCAACGTCCTGACTTTC. Its protein is CASSVPGANVLTF.